These 24 T cell receptor beta chains originate from one sample sequenced in a study of T cell responses to AZD1222 COVID-19 vaccine. Profiled with immunoSEQ multiplex PCR; TCRdb holds only in-frame clones, not every one. The sample includes approximately 180,000 clones, about 89% seen only once; the top ten take 1.5% to 2%. Here the sequenced sample was peripheral blood, taken on day 0 of AZD1222 vaccination. The receptors originated from an adult in good health.

This chain uses TRBV5-1 with TRBJ2-1; 9 nucleotides line up with TRBD1. Looked up from germline, CDR1 is SGHRS and CDR2 is YFSETQ. This CDR3 contains 14 residues. Trimming took 5 bases from V and 4 from J; bases not matched to a gene: 4. The CDR3 DNA follows: TGCGCCAGCAGTCCCGGGACAGGGTACAATGAGCAGTTCTTC. Protein product: CASSPGTGYNEQFF.

The rearrangement joins TRBV9 to TRBJ2-1; TRBD2 is a possible D gene (5 bases). The CDR3 sequence is 15 residues long. Germline CDR1 is SGDLS and CDR2 is YYNGEE. Trimming took off 0 bases at V and 4 bases at J, with 11 bases between the two ends. The CDR3 loop reads CASSVDSGVYNEQFF. The CDR3 DNA reads as TGTGCCAGCAGCGTAGACAGCGGAGTTTACAATGAGCAGTTCTTC.

The V call is TRBV18, the J call TRBJ1-1; unclear D gene. This CDR3 is built from 15 residues. CDR1 is KGHSH and CDR2 is LQKENI in the germline V gene. The V gene lost 0 bases and the J gene lost 1 base, with 9 bases spanning the gap. This CDR3 reads CASSPPPQANTEAFF. The CDR3 DNA reads as TGTGCCAGCTCACCACCCCCCCAGGCGAACACTGAAGCTTTCTTT.

This chain joins TRBV25-1 and TRBJ2-5, with D perhaps matching TRBD1 (5 bases). CDR1 is MGHDK, CDR2 SYGVNS, per germline. This CDR3 is 15 amino acids long. Trimming took 0 bases from V and 5 from J, leaving 13 bases between them. In nucleotides, the CDR3 is TGTGCCAGCAGTGAATATATAGGGGCCCTGGAGACCCAGTACTTC. Translation: CASSEYIGALETQYF. The full variable domain, in which reference TRBV25-1 and TRBJ2-5 provide the parts outside the CDR3, is EADIYQTPRYLVIGTGKKITLECSQTMGHDKMYWYQQDPGMELHLIHYSYGVNSTEKGDLSSESTVSRIRTEHFPLTLESARPSHTSQYLCASSEYIGALETQYFGPGTRLLVL.

The chain combines TRBV10-3 with TRBJ2-7; D possibly corresponds to TRBD1 (5 bases). CDR1 is ENHRY, CDR2 SYGVKD, per germline. Trimming removed 2 bases at V and 6 bases at J, with 8 bases between. CDR3 length equals 12 residues. CDR3 in amino acids: CAISETGIEQYF. The CDR3 region has the DNA TGTGCCATCAGTGAGACAGGCATCGAGCAGTACTTC.

This sequence joins TRBV3-1 (or the pseudogene TRBV3-2) and TRBJ2-2, with D possibly matching TRBD1 (5 bases). The germline CDR1 and CDR2 sequences are LGHDT and YNNKEL (reference sequence). Trimming cost V 3 bases and J 4 bases, with 9 bases left between them. The CDR3 is 14 residues long. CDR3 nucleotides: TGTGCCAGCAGCCAGGTCAGGGTCACCGGGGAGCTGTTTTTT. Encoded protein: CASSQVRVTGELFF.

This chain uses TRBV9 with TRBJ2-7; no firm D call. The CDR3 spans 11 residues. Trimming took 7 bases from V and 1 from J, leaving 6 bases between them. The germline gives CDR1 SGDLS, CDR2 YYNGEE. CDR3 DNA: TGTGCCAGCGGCTATTCCTACGAGCAGTACTTC. Translating gives CASGYSYEQYF.

V is TRBV19 and J is TRBJ1-5; 8 bases agree with TRBD1. This CDR3 has 19 amino acids. J gave up 2 bases and V 1 base, and 13 bases lay outside the gene matches. Germline-derived CDR1 and CDR2 are LNHDA and SQIVND (reference sequence). The CDR3 protein is CASSIVWGGDRFGNQPQHF. The CDR3 coding sequence is TGTGCCAGTAGTATAGTATGGGGAGGGGACAGGTTCGGCAATCAGCCCCAGCATTTT.

CDR3 sequence: CASSLLAGGTGELFF. The CDR3 DNA follows: TGTGCCAGCAGCTTACTAGCGGGGGGCACCGGGGAGCTGTTTTTT. The J gene is TRBJ2-2, the V gene TRBV7-2; 11 nucleotides align to TRBD2. V lost 2 bases to trimming and J lost 4 bases; unmatched junction nucleotides: 0. The CDR3 loop spans 15 amino acids. The V gene's germline CDR1 is SGHTA and CDR2 FQGNSA.

The table lists this clone with a few counts. The CDR3 DNA reads as TGTGCCACCAGTGAACGACTAGCGGGGAACACCGGGGAGCTGTTTTTT. Protein product: CATSERLAGNTGELFF. The V call is TRBV24-1, the J call TRBJ2-2; 10 bases match TRBD2. J was trimmed by 1 base and V by 4 bases; bases with no gene match: 2. Per the germline V gene, CDR1 is KGHDR and CDR2 is SFDVKD. This CDR3 contains 16 residues.

The chain uses TRBV6-1 and TRBJ1-3, with D possibly matching TRBD1 (5 bases). The CDR3 consists of 15 residues. V lost 3 bases to trimming and J lost 0 bases, with 9 bases between them. Germline V gives CDR1 MNHNS, CDR2 SASEGT. The CDR3 DNA follows: TGTGCCAGCAGTGAGGGACGTAGCTCTGGAAACACCATATATTTT. This translates into CASSEGRSSGNTIYF.

The chain uses TRBV7-9 and TRBJ2-1; 8 positions agree with TRBD1. CDR1 and CDR2 (germline): SEHNR, FQNEAQ (reference sequence). After removal of 5 bases from V and 8 bases from J, the junction contained 8 bases not matched to a gene. This CDR3 is built from 14 residues. The CDR3 protein is CASSRDRTTDEQFF. Here the CDR3 DNA reads TGTGCCAGCAGCCGGGACAGGACCACGGATGAGCAGTTCTTC.

The chain joins TRBV2 to TRBJ1-2; TRBD1 might be the D (5 bases). V gave up 11 bases and J gave up 4 bases, with 14 bases separating them. This CDR3 is built from 12 residues. CDR1 and CDR2 (germline): SNHLY, FYNNEI. The CDR3: CAGGPDLYGYTF. In DNA, the CDR3 is TGTGCCGGGGGACCGGACCTCTATGGCTACACCTTC.

This chain links TRBV7-6 with TRBJ2-2; 7 bases fit TRBD2. Germline V gene lookup returns CDR1 SGHVS and CDR2 FNYEAQ. The CDR3 consists of 16 residues. The V segment lost 0 bases and the J segment 8 bases; nucleotides outside the gene matches: 9. The CDR3 reads CASSLAGGFSAGELFF. CDR3 in DNA: TGTGCCAGCAGCTTAGCGGGAGGGTTTTCTGCTGGGGAGCTGTTTTTT.

This chain uses TRBV5-8 with TRBJ1-1; D uncertain. The CDR3 covers 14 residues. V lost 3 bases to trimming and J lost 5 bases, with 14 bases between them. Per germline, CDR1 SGHTS and CDR2 YDEGEE. The CDR3 region is CASSSGAGWTEAFF. CDR3 nucleotide sequence: TGTGCCAGCAGCTCGGGCGCGGGGTGGACTGAAGCTTTCTTT.

The chain is built from TRBV7-9 and TRBJ1-2; no definite D call. The CDR3 runs to 15 residues. Trimming removed 5 bases from V and 4 bases from J, with 17 bases in between. The germline V gene has CDR1 SEHNR and CDR2 FQNEAQ (reference sequence). CDR3 nucleotides: TGTGCCAGCAGCCCTTCCTGGACTGAGCCCTATGGCTACACCTTC. The encoded protein is CASSPSWTEPYGYTF.

This chain links TRBV10-3 with TRBJ1-5; 11 nucleotides match TRBD1. Germline V gives CDR1 ENHRY, CDR2 SYGVKD. The CDR3 runs 13 residues. The V gene end was trimmed by 10 bases and the J gene end by 6 bases; junction bases not matched to a gene: 5. The DNA of the CDR3 is TGTGCCACCGGACAGGGGGCGCGTCAGCCCCAGCATTTT. It encodes CATGQGARQPQHF.

The DNA of the CDR3 is TGCGCCAGCAGCAGGGGACAGGGGGCTACAAGCTCTGGAAACACCATATATTTT. Translated, it gives CASSRGQGATSSGNTIYF. The chain is built from TRBV5-1 and TRBJ1-3; 12 nucleotides match TRBD1. J lost 0 bases, V lost 4 bases, and 8 bases had no gene match. CDR1 and CDR2 from the germline V gene are SGHRS and YFSETQ. The CDR3 has 18 residues.

This clone was seen a few times. CDR3 DNA sequence: TGTGCCAGCAGTTTTGCAGGAGTGAACACTGAAGCTTTCTTT. Its translation is CASSFAGVNTEAFF. The chain recombines TRBV28 with TRBJ1-1, with D unresolved. V shed 3 bases and J shed 0 bases, with 8 bases lying between them. Germline lookup yields CDR1 MDHEN and CDR2 SYDVKM. The CDR3 contains 14 residues.

The V and J genes are TRBV19 and TRBJ1-5; D unclear. Germline CDR1 is LNHDA and CDR2 is SQIVND (reference sequence). This CDR3 has 15 residues. V lost 1 base to trimming and J lost 1 base, with 8 bases between them. The DNA of the CDR3 is TGTGCCAGTAGTATAGGGGCCAGGAGCAATCAGCCCCAGCATTTT. It encodes CASSIGARSNQPQHF. Together with reference TRBV19 and TRBJ1-5, the CDR3 gives the full variable domain: DGGITQSPKYLFRKEGQNVTLSCEQNLNHDAMYWYRQDPGQGLRLIYYSQIVNDFQKGDIAEGYSVSREKKESFPLTVTSAQKNPTAFYLCASSIGARSNQPQHFGDGTRLSIL.

This sequence joins TRBV5-8 and TRBJ2-1, with 7 bases identical to TRBD1. There are 15 residues in the CDR3. Germline trimming cut 2 bases from V and 4 bases from J; bases unmatched to any gene: 6. The germline V gene has CDR1 SGHTS and CDR2 YDEGEE. The CDR3, as DNA: TGTGCCAGCAGCTTCAACAGGGGTCGTTACAATGAGCAGTTCTTC. This codes for CASSFNRGRYNEQFF.

The chain has TRBV30 and TRBJ2-1, with 14 positions matching TRBD2. CDR1 and CDR2 (germline): GTSNPN, SVGIG (reference sequence). The CDR3 totals 17 residues. V lost 0 bases, J lost 7 bases, and 8 bases stayed unmatched. CDR3 DNA sequence: TGTGCCTGGAGTGTAACGACTAGCGGGGGGGCCTCGAATGAGCAGTTCTTC. Residues: CAWSVTTSGGASNEQFF.

V and J are TRBV30 and TRBJ1-2, with D possibly being TRBD1 (5 bases). Trimming left V 4 bases short and J 1 base short, with 7 bases between. This CDR3 has 12 residues. In germline, CDR1 is GTSNPN, CDR2 SVGIG (reference sequence). CDR3 sequence (DNA): TGTGCCTGGAATCAGGGTAACTATGGCTACACCTTC. Residues: CAWNQGNYGYTF.

The V gene is TRBV10-3, the J gene TRBJ1-6, with D perhaps matching TRBD1 (5 bases). Between the trimmed V and J ends, which lost 6 bases and 7 bases, there was a span of 16 bases. CDR1 ENHRY and CDR2 SYGVKD come from the germline V gene. There are 15 residues in the CDR3. The CDR3 bases are TGTGCCATCAGCGCGAGCAGGGTCCTAAATTCACCCCTCCACTTT. Translated: CAISASRVLNSPLHF.